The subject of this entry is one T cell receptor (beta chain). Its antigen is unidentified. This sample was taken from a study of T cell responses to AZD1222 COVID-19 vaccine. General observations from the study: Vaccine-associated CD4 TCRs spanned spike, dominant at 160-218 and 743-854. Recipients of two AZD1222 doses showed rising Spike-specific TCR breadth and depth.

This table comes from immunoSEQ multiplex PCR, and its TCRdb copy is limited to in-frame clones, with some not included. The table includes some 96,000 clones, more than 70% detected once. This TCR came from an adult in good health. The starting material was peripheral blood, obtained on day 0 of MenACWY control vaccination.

This CDR3 reads CASSLTFSANYGYTF. The CDR3 nucleotides are TGCGCCAGCAGCTTAACATTCTCTGCTAACTATGGCTACACCTTC. The genes are TRBV4-3 and TRBJ1-2; D not certain. In germline, CDR1 is LGHNA, CDR2 YSLEER. The V and J ends lost 5 bases and 0 bases respectively, with 13 bases between them. The CDR3 covers 15 residues.